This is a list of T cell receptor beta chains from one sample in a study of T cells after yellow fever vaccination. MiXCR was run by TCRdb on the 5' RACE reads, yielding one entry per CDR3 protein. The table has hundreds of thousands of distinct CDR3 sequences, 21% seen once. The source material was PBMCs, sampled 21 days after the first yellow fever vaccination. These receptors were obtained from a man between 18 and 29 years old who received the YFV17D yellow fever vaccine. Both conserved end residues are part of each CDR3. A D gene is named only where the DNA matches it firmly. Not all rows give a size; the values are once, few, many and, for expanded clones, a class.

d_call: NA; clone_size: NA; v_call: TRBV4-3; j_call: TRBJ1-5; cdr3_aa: CASSQAWNQPQHF; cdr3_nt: TGCGCCAGCAGCCAGGCCTGGAATCAGCCCCAGCATTTT
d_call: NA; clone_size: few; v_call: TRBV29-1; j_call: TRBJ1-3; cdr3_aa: CSVGRGNTIYF; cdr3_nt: TGCAGCGTTGGGCGTGGAAACACCATATATTTT
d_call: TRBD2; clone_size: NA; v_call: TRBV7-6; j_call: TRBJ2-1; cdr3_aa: CASSLGVGEGNEQFF; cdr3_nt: TGTGCCAGCAGCTTAGGGGTAGGGGAGGGGAATGAGCAGTTCTTC
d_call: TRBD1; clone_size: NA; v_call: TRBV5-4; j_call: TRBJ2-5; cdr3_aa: CASSYRDRAFGETQYF; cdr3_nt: TGTGCCAGCAGCTACCGGGACAGGGCATTTGGAGAGACCCAGTACTTC
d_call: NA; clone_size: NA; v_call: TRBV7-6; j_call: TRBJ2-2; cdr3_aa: CASSSPNRGSAGELFF; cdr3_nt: TGTGCCAGCAGCTCCCCAAACCGGGGGTCGGCCGGGGAGCTGTTTTTT
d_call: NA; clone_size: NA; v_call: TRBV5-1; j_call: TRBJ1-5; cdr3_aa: CASSLNGGSNQPPHF; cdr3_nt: TGCGCCAGCAGCTTGAACGGGGGATCTAATCAGCCCCCGCATTTT
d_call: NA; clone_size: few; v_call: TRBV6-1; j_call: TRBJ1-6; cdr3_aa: CASSDHGINSPLHF; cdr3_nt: TGTGCCAGCAGTGACCATGGGATTAATTCACCCCTCCACTTT
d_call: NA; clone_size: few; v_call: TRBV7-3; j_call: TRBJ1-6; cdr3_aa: CASSLRRDLGSPLHF; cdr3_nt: TGTGCCAGCAGCTTACGGAGAGACCTGGGATCACCCCTCCACTTT
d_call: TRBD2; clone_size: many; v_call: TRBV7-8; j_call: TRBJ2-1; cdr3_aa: CASSLVLAGGNEQFF; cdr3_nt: TGTGCCAGCAGCTTAGTGTTAGCGGGGGGTAATGAGCAGTTCTTC
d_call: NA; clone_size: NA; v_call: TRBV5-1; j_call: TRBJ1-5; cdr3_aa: CASSYTGRGNQPQHF; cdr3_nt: TGCGCCAGCAGTTATACAGGGAGAGGCAATCAGCCCCAGCATTTT
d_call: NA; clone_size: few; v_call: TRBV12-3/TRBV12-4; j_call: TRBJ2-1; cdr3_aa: CASSTRIYNEQFF; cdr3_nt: TGTGCCAGCAGCACAAGGATATACAATGAGCAGTTCTTC
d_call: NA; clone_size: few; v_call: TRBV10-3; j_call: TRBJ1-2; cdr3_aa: CAISGMAHYGYTF; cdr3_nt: TGTGCCATCAGTGGTATGGCGCACTATGGCTACACCTTC
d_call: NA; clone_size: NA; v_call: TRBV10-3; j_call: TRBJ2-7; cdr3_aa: CAIGTGHQLYEQYF; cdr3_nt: TGTGCCATCGGCACGGGACACCAGTTGTACGAGCAGTACTTC
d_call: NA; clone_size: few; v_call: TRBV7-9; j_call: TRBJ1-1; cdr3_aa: CASRPWTGNTEAFF; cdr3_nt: TGTGCCAGCAGACCCTGGACGGGGAACACTGAAGCTTTCTTT
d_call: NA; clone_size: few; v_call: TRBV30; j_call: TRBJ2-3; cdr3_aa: CAWNLLTDTQYF; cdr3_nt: TGTGCCTGGAACCTACTCACAGATACGCAGTATTTT
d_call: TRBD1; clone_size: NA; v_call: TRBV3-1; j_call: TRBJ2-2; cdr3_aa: CASSSYPGQGTGELFF; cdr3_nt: TGTGCCAGCAGTTCCTATCCGGGACAGGGGACCGGGGAGCTGTTTTTT
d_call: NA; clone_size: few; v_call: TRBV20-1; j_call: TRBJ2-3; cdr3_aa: CSATGLRGADTQYF; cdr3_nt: TGCAGTGCGACGGGACTCAGAGGGGCAGATACGCAGTATTTT
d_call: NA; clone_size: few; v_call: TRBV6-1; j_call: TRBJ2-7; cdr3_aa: CASSRSEDGAYEQYF; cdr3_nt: TGTGCCAGCAGTCGATCGGAAGACGGCGCCTACGAGCAGTACTTC
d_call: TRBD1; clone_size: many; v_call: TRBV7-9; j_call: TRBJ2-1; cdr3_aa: CASSLVRDRYNEQFF; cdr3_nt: TGTGCCAGCAGCTTAGTCAGGGACAGATACAATGAGCAGTTCTTC
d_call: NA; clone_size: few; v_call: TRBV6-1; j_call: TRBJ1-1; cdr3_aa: CASRFRYRMNTEAFF; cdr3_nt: TGTGCCAGCAGGTTCAGGTACCGAATGAACACTGAAGCTTTCTTT
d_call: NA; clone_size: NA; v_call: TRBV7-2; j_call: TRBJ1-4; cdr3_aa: CASSRPLSTTNEKLFF; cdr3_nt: TGTGCCAGCAGTCGACCATTGTCGACAACTAATGAAAAACTGTTTTTT
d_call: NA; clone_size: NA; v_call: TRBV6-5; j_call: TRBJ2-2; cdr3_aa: CASSYGGSTNTGELFF; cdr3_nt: TGTGCCAGCAGTTATGGAGGGAGCACGAACACCGGGGAGCTGTTTTTT
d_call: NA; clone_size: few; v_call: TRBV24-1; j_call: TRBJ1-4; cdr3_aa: CATSPGLGDEKLFF; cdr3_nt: TGTGCCACCAGTCCCGGCTTAGGGGACGAAAAACTGTTTTTT
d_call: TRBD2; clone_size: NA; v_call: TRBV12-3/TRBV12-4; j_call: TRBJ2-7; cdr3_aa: CASSPTSGGAEQYF; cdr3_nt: TGTGCCAGCAGTCCGACTAGCGGGGGGGCAGAGCAGTACTTC
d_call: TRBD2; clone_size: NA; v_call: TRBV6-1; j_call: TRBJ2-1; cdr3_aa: CASNPRTSGYNEQFF; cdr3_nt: TGTGCCAGCAATCCCCGGACTAGCGGCTACAATGAGCAGTTCTTC
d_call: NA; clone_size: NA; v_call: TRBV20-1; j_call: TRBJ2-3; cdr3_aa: CSAQGRGTTDTQYF; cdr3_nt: TGCAGTGCCCAGGGACGGGGGACCACAGATACGCAGTATTTT
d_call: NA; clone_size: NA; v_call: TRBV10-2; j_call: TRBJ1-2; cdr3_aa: CASSEKAIYGYTF; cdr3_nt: TGCGCCAGCAGTGAGAAGGCAATCTATGGCTACACCTTC
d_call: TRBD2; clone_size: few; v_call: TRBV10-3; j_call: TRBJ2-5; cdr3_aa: CAISDIERGRETQYF; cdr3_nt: TGTGCCATCAGTGATATCGAGCGGGGGCGGGAGACCCAGTACTTC
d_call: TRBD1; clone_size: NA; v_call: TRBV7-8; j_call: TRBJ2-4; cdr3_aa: CASSSRQGKNIQYF; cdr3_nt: TGTGCCAGCAGCTCCCGACAGGGCAAAAACATTCAGTACTTC
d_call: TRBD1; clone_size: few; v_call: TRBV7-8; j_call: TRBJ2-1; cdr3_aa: CASSYRGLGNEQFF; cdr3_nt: TGTGCCAGCAGCTACAGGGGTCTTGGCAATGAGCAGTTCTTC
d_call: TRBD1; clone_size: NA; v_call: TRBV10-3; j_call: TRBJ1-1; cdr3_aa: CAIRGAKGAGTEAFF; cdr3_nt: TGTGCCATCCGAGGTGCGAAGGGGGCAGGCACTGAAGCTTTCTTT
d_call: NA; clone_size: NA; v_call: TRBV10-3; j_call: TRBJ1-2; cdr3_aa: CATAGGRNGYTF; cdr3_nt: TGTGCCACGGCGGGGGGAAGGAATGGCTACACCTTC
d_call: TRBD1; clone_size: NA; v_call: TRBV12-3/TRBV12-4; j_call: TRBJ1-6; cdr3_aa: CASSFRGQSSYNSPLHF; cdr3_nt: TGTGCCAGCAGTTTCAGGGGGCAAAGCTCCTATAATTCACCCCTCCACTTT
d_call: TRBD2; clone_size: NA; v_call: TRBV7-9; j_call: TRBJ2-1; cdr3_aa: CASSFPPSGGNEQFF; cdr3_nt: TGTGCCAGCAGCTTTCCCCCTAGCGGGGGCAATGAGCAGTTCTTC
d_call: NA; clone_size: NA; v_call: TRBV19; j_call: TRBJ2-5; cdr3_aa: CASSRGGWNRETQYF; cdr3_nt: TGTGCCAGTAGCCGCGGAGGGTGGAACCGAGAGACCCAGTACTTC
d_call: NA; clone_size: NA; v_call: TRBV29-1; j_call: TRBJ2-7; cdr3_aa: CSARSDTSYEQYF; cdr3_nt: TGCAGCGCTCGTTCGGACACCTCCTACGAGCAGTACTTC
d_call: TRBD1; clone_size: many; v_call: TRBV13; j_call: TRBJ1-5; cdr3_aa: CASSLTGDNQPQHF; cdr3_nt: TGTGCCAGCAGCTTAACAGGGGACAATCAGCCCCAGCATTTT
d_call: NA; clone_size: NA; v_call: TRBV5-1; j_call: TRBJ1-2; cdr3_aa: CASSFNSGRYNYGYTF; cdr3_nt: TGCGCCAGCAGCTTTAATTCGGGACGGTATAACTATGGCTACACCTTC
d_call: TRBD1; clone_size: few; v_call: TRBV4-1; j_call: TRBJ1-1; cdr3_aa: CASSHLPGQGATEAFF; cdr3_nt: TGCGCCAGCAGCCACCTCCCCGGGCAGGGGGCGACTGAAGCTTTCTTT
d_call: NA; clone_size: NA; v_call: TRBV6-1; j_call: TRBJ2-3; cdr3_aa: CASSDQGITDTQYF; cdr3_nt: TGTGCCAGCAGCGATCAGGGGATCACAGATACGCAGTATTTT
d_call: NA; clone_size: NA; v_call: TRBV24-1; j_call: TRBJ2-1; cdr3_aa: CATSDVWGDEQFF; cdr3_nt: TGTGCCACCAGTGATGTTTGGGGTGACGAGCAGTTCTTC
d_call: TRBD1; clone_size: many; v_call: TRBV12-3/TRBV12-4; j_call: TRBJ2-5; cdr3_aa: CASTGEETQYF; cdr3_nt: TGTGCCAGTACAGGGGAAGAGACCCAGTACTTC
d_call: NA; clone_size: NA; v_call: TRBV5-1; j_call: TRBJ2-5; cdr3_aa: CASGLGLASETQYF; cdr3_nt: TGCGCCAGCGGCCTCGGGCTAGCCTCGGAGACCCAGTACTTC
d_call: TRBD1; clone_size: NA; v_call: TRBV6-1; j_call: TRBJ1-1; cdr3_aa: CASRTGTGTEAFF; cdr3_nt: TGTGCCAGCAGAACCGGGACAGGGACTGAAGCTTTCTTT
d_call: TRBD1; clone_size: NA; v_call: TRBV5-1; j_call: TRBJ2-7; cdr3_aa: CASNFGTGDEQYF; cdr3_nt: TGCGCCAGCAATTTCGGGACAGGGGACGAGCAGTACTTC
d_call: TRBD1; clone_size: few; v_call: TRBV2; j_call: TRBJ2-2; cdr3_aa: CASIQGAGTGELFF; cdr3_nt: TGTGCCAGTATCCAGGGGGCTGGCACCGGGGAGCTGTTTTTT
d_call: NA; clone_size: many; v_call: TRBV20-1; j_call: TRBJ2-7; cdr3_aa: CSARRPQVHEQYF; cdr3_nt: TGCAGTGCTAGGCGCCCTCAAGTCCACGAGCAGTACTTC
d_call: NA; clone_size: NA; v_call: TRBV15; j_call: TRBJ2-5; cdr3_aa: CATSKVEETQYF; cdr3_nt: TGTGCCACCAGCAAAGTAGAGGAGACCCAGTACTTC